This entry lists 5 T cell receptor beta chains sequenced from one sample in a study of blood T cells in healthy people across ages (dated by TCRdb to about 2015). Library construction relied on 5' RACE. TCRdb lists the instrument as Illumina HiSeq 2500. A second about 7 to 11 cycle PCR used a sample-barcoded 5' primer and a J-beta primer mix. TCRdb applied fastp at Q25 and MiXCR to the public reads, then kept only in-frame beta chains. Rows are unified per CDR3 protein, each entry keeping the most common DNA and genes. Present in this sample are approximately 900,000 distinct CDR3 sequences, around 49% of which were seen just once. The top ten constitute 13% of the sample. Material: blood. Every receptor here comes from a man aged 30 to 45 in good health.

The CDR3 region is CASSLAGEGYEQFF. The DNA of the CDR3 is TGCGCCAGCAGCTTGGCCGGGGAGGGATATGAGCAGTTCTTC. The V gene is TRBV5-1, the J gene TRBJ2-1, with TRBD2 matching 7 bases. Germline trimming cut 0 bases from V and 8 bases from J; bases unmatched to any gene: 5. CDR3 length: 14 amino acids. Germline-derived CDR1 and CDR2 are SGHRS and YFSETQ.

The chain carries TRBV5-1 and TRBJ2-7, with D hard to call. The germline V and J ends were trimmed by 0 bases and 5 bases, with 12 bases remaining between them. Per the germline V gene, CDR1 is SGHRS and CDR2 is YFSETQ. The CDR3 is made up of 14 amino acids. CDR3: CASSLGARADEQYF. For the CDR3, the DNA is TGCGCCAGCAGCTTGGGAGCAAGGGCGGACGAGCAGTACTTC.

The chain combines TRBV4-1 with TRBJ2-7; D not resolved. Trimming cost V 10 bases and J 4 bases, with 11 bases left between them. Germline loops: CDR1 MGHRA, CDR2 YSYEKL. CDR3 length: 11 amino acids. This CDR3 reads CAIVLFYEQYF. In DNA, the CDR3 is TGCGCCATCGTACTCTTTTACGAGCAGTACTTC.

A word on this clonotype: Possible read error: a much larger clone is one base away. This chain links TRBV20-1 with TRBJ2-5; TRBD2 might be the D (6 bases). Germline CDR1 and CDR2: DFQATT and SNEGSKA (reference sequence). The CDR3 consists of 12 residues. CDR3 DNA: TGCAGCGGGGACTCCTCACTAGAGACCCGGTACTTC. As protein: CSGDSSLETRYF.

This clonotype has only a few counts. This CDR3 is CASSRPQNYNEQFF. The CDR3 bases are TGTGCCAGCAGCCGGCCCCAGAACTACAATGAGCAGTTCTTC. V is TRBV9 and J is TRBJ2-1; D gene ambiguous. CDR1 is SGDLS, CDR2 YYNGEE, per germline. The CDR3 is made up of 14 amino acids. The V gene lost 4 bases and the J gene lost 3 bases, with 11 bases spanning the gap.